The 23 T cell receptor beta chains below were found in one sample sequenced in a study of blood T cell repertoires in COVID-19 (TCRdb year 2020). The protocol used for the library was the immunoSEQ multiplex PCR assay. The immuneACCESS repertoire file appears here via TCRdb, limited to in-frame rearrangements. These files lack a portion of the clones; in checked studies, under half of the deficit traces to unresolved V genes, and the cause of the others is not known. Within this sample are about 190,000 clones, with approximately 79% of them counted one time only. The top ten clonotypes cover about 13% of the sample. Sequencing was performed on peripheral blood. Source of these receptors: a man over 45 who had recovered from COVID-19.

This chain links TRBV19 with TRBJ2-2, with D perhaps TRBD1 (5 bases). CDR3 length: 14 residues. Germline loops: CDR1 LNHDA, CDR2 SQIVND (reference sequence). Trimming shortened V by 7 bases and J by 2 bases, and 11 bases separated the two germline ends. CDR3 protein: CASTLTVNTGELFF. The CDR3 DNA follows: TGTGCCAGTACCCTGACAGTTAACACCGGGGAGCTGTTTTTT.

The chain employs TRBV4-1 and TRBJ2-7, with no clear D. The CDR3 is 14 residues long. V dropped 0 bases and J dropped 5 bases, with 11 bases sitting between them. Germline V lookup: CDR1 MGHRA, CDR2 YSYEKL. This chain's CDR3 is CASSQESRVHEQYF. The CDR3 bases are TGCGCCAGCAGCCAAGAATCCCGGGTCCACGAGCAGTACTTC.

This chain's CDR3 is CSVEGGAGTDTQYF. DNA for the CDR3: TGCAGCGTTGAGGGGGGGGCTGGCACAGATACGCAGTATTTT. The chain carries TRBV29-1 and TRBJ2-3, with TRBD2 as a possible D gene (7 bases). Trimming shortened V by 3 bases and J by 1 base, and 11 bases separated the two germline ends. Germline V gene data show CDR1 as SQVTM and CDR2 as ANQGSEA. The CDR3 totals 14 residues.

The chain joins TRBV30 to TRBJ2-3, with 10 bases matching TRBD2. Germline V CDR1 and CDR2: GTSNPN, SVGIG (reference sequence). The ends lost 4 bases at V and 4 bases at J; junction bases unmatched: 8. This CDR3 has 15 residues. CDR3 protein: CAWTPASGRADTQYF. As DNA, the CDR3 is TGTGCCTGGACTCCGGCTAGCGGGAGAGCAGATACGCAGTATTTT.

This clone was detected a few times. The V call is TRBV4-1, the J call TRBJ1-1; D not certain. The length of the CDR3 is 14 residues. Trimming took 6 bases from V and 2 from J, leaving 13 bases between them. Per germline, CDR1 MGHRA and CDR2 YSYEKL. The CDR3 spells CASRDPGSNTEAFF. CDR3 DNA: TGCGCCAGCAGGGACCCGGGGAGTAACACTGAAGCTTTCTTT.

This clone was counted a few times. V and J are TRBV19 and TRBJ1-5; D might be TRBD1 (6 bases). The ends were cut back, 0 bases at V and 3 bases at J, with 24 bases in the middle. Germline loops: CDR1 LNHDA, CDR2 SQIVND (reference sequence). CDR3 length equals 20 residues. The CDR3 is CASSIDWRTDFGLPNQPQHF. The CDR3 DNA reads TGTGCCAGTAGTATAGATTGGAGGACAGATTTCGGCCTCCCCAATCAGCCCCAGCATTTT. Complete variable domain (other parts from reference TRBV19 and TRBJ1-5): DGGITQSPKYLFRKEGQNVTLSCEQNLNHDAMYWYRQDPGQGLRLIYYSQIVNDFQKGDIAEGYSVSREKKESFPLTVTSAQKNPTAFYLCASSIDWRTDFGLPNQPQHFGDGTRLSIL.

The rearrangement uses TRBV6-5 and TRBJ2-7; D gene uncertain. V was trimmed by 2 bases and J by 0 bases, leaving 14 bases between them. Germline values: CDR1 MNHEY, CDR2 SVGAGI. This CDR3 is 16 amino acids long. Here the CDR3 DNA reads TGTGCCAGCAGTTACCCGAAGACTGGATACTCCTACGAGCAGTACTTC. Amino acids: CASSYPKTGYSYEQYF.

The genes are TRBV7-9 and TRBJ1-2; TRBD1 matches at 7 bases. Germline V gene lookup returns CDR1 SEHNR and CDR2 FQNEAQ (reference sequence). The V segment lost 5 bases and the J segment 4 bases; nucleotides outside the gene matches: 7. The CDR3 runs 14 residues. For the CDR3, the DNA is TGTGCCAGCAGCAACGACGGACAGGTCTATGGCTACACCTTC. This sequence encodes CASSNDGQVYGYTF.

In this sample, this clone turned up many times. The genes are TRBV15 and TRBJ1-2; D unresolved. CDR1 and CDR2 (germline): LNHNV, YYDKDF (reference sequence). V gave up 0 bases and J gave up 7 bases, with 9 bases separating them. This CDR3 is 13 amino acids long. The CDR3 sequence is CATSRDRRVGYTF. The CDR3 DNA reads TGTGCCACCAGCAGAGATCGGAGGGTTGGCTACACCTTC.

The chain is built from TRBV27 and TRBJ1-2, with TRBD1 matching over 8 bases. This CDR3 has 14 residues. Germline trimming cut 5 bases from V and 7 bases from J; bases unmatched to any gene: 9. Germline V CDR1 and CDR2: MNHEY, SMNVEV (reference sequence). CDR3 DNA: TGTGCCAGCAGTCCCAGGACAGGGATCTTTGGCTACACCTTC. Residues: CASSPRTGIFGYTF.

The rearrangement links TRBV7-8 to TRBJ1-1, with D possibly TRBD1 on 6 matching bases. This CDR3 region has 16 residues. Looked up from germline, CDR1 is SGHVS and CDR2 is FQNEAQ. Trimming removed 6 bases from V and 1 base from J, with 18 bases in between. This CDR3 is CASRRGRGTWNTEAFF. Here the CDR3 DNA reads TGTGCCAGCAGGCGTGGCAGGGGTACGTGGAACACTGAAGCTTTCTTT.

The chain uses TRBV28 and TRBJ1-1; 7 bases are a match to TRBD1. The CDR3 covers 15 residues. Germline V CDR1 and CDR2: MDHEN, SYDVKM. J gave up 4 bases and V 8 bases, and 13 bases lay outside the gene matches. The DNA of the CDR3 is TGTGCCAGCCCCCCCCCGGGACAGCGTCCCACTGAAGCTTTCTTT. Translating it yields CASPPPGQRPTEAFF.

This chain connects TRBV19 to TRBJ2-3; TRBD2 aligns across 10 bases. The ends lost 5 bases at V and 2 bases at J; junction bases unmatched: 7. CDR1 and CDR2 (germline): LNHDA, SQIVND (reference sequence). This CDR3 contains 16 residues. CDR3 loop: CASSAWTSGDTDTQYF. The CDR3 DNA reads as TGTGCCAGTAGTGCCTGGACTAGCGGAGACACAGATACGCAGTATTTT.

The chain combines TRBV6-1 with TRBJ1-6, with a possible D match to TRBD1 (5 bases). From germline, CDR1 is MNHNS and CDR2 SASEGT. The CDR3 sequence is 16 residues long. The germline V and J ends were trimmed by 4 bases and 4 bases, with 14 bases remaining between them. CDR3 loop: CASSGGGVSYNSPLHF. The CDR3 DNA sequence: TGTGCCAGCAGTGGAGGAGGGGTCTCGTATAATTCACCCCTCCACTTT.

The rearrangement uses TRBV27 and TRBJ2-7; D possibly corresponds to TRBD1 (7 bases). The CDR3 length is 18 residues. V was cut by 6 bases and J by 1 base, with 25 bases left in between. Germline CDR1 is MNHEY and CDR2 is SMNVEV (reference sequence). This CDR3 reads CASSLYLATGDFSYEQYF. In nucleotides, the CDR3 is TGTGCCAGCAGCCTGTACCTCGCCACAGGGGACTTTTCCTACGAGCAGTACTTC.

The chain links TRBV7-2 to TRBJ2-1, with 14 bases lining up with TRBD2. This CDR3 contains 16 residues. CDR1 SGHTA and CDR2 FQGNSA come from the germline V gene. Trimming took 8 bases from V and 7 from J; bases not matched to a gene: 10. The CDR3 nucleotides are TGTGCCAGCTCTCCCCGGTGGACTAGCGGGAGGAATGAGCAGTTCTTC. Translation gives CASSPRWTSGRNEQFF.

The chain joins TRBV20-1 to TRBJ2-7, with TRBD2 identical over 10 bases. Trimming at V came to 3 bases and at J to 5 bases, leaving 4 bases not matched to a gene. The V gene's germline CDR1 is DFQATT and CDR2 SNEGSKA (reference sequence). The CDR3 has 13 residues. The CDR3 loop reads CSASTTSGNEQYF. CDR3 coding DNA: TGCAGTGCTAGTACAACTAGCGGGAACGAGCAGTACTTC.

This sequence joins TRBV20-1 and TRBJ2-1; weak D call: TRBD2 (6 bases). The length of the CDR3 is 13 residues. The V and J ends lost 4 bases and 8 bases respectively, with 15 bases between them. Germline values: CDR1 DFQATT, CDR2 SNEGSKA (reference sequence). In DNA, the CDR3 is TGCAGTGCTATTGAGACTAGTAGGTATGAGCAGTTCTTC. This translates into CSAIETSRYEQFF.

This chain connects TRBV27 to TRBJ2-5, with unresolved D. Trimming took off 2 bases at V and 1 base at J, with 11 bases between the two ends. Germline CDR1 and CDR2: MNHEY and SMNVEV (reference sequence). The CDR3 loop spans 15 amino acids. CDR3 sequence reads: CASSLMGMIQETQYF. As DNA, the CDR3 is TGTGCCAGCAGTTTAATGGGCATGATCCAAGAGACCCAGTACTTC.

The genes are TRBV6-2 or TRBV6-3 and TRBJ2-1; TRBD2 matches 10 bases. V gave up 5 bases and J gave up 4 bases; unmatched junction bases: 5. The CDR3 length is 15 residues. Germline-derived CDR1 and CDR2 are MNHEY and SVGEGT. This CDR3 is CASSQTSGNYNEQFF. The CDR3 DNA follows: TGTGCCAGCAGTCAAACTAGCGGGAATTACAATGAGCAGTTCTTC.

The chain uses TRBV11-2 and TRBJ2-7; D uncertain. The CDR3 covers 12 residues. The germline V gene has CDR1 SGHAT and CDR2 FQNNGV. The ends were cut back, 7 bases at V and 5 bases at J, with 12 bases in the middle. The CDR3 bases are TGTGCCAGCACCCTAGATTTCAACGAGCAGTACTTC. Translated: CASTLDFNEQYF.

The chain uses TRBV11-2 and TRBJ2-5, with 7 bases identical to TRBD2. Per germline, CDR1 SGHAT and CDR2 FQNNGV. CDR3 length: 17 residues. With V trimmed by 1 base and J by 5 bases, 13 bases remained unmatched. The CDR3 region is CASSLAAGRTFAETQYF. The CDR3 DNA follows: TGTGCCAGCAGCTTAGCAGCGGGACGGACCTTCGCGGAGACCCAGTACTTC.

This clone counts as medium-sized. This CDR3 reads CASSQDRSLRPQHF. CDR3 coding DNA: TGCGCCAGCAGCCAAGATCGGAGTTTACGGCCCCAGCATTTT. V and J are TRBV4-3 and TRBJ1-5, with D uncertain. Germline CDR1 and CDR2: LGHNA and YSLEER. The CDR3 runs 14 residues. The V end was cut by 0 bases, the J end by 9 bases, with 12 bases between.